This T cell receptor (beta chain) was observed in a study of T cell repertoires in cytomegalovirus infection. In the study overall: Carrying CMV and the relevant HLA type showed in public TCR beta signatures.

Each CDR3 protein is one row after TCRdb ran MiXCR on the reads. This table has about 260,000 distinct CDR3 sequences, about 13% appearing once. Overall study findings and caveats: Cumulative public TCR beta family frequency identified carriers of CMV plus the relevant HLA. HLA-C-restricted TCR beta clonotypes specific for CMV led the ex vivo response.

This clonotype turned up a few times. Its antigen is as yet unknown. The CDR3 totals 16 residues. V was clipped by 5 bases and J by 1 base; unmatched bases: 7. CDR1 is SEHNR and CDR2 is FQNEAQ in the germline V gene (reference sequence). The specimen was PBMCs. The rearrangement joins TRBV7-9 to TRBJ1-1, with 10 bases fitting TRBD1. The receptor was isolated from a human donor in good health (CMV status not recorded). Some clones in this sample may be carry-over from other donors' samples. The CDR3 reads CASSDIDRGPNTEAFF. CDR3 nucleotides: TGTGCCAGCAGCGACATTGACAGGGGGCCGAACACTGAAGCTTTCTTT.